The rows below give T cell receptor beta chains drawn from one sample of a study of OX40 agonist ivuxolimab in advanced cancers. The assay was immunoSEQ multiplex PCR, and TCRdb's table has in-frame clones only and misses some. Of roughly 24,000 clones listed, roughly 84% are singletons. The sequenced sample was CD4+ or CD8+ T cells sorted from blood, obtained in a trial of the OX40 agonist ivuxolimab. The receptors derive from an adult with an advanced solid tumor such as melanoma, head and neck, liver or kidney cancer. CDR3s include the opening cysteine and the closing phenylalanine or tryptophan. Clone size is given for some rows only: seen once, a few or many times, or a class if the clone is expanded.

abundance: once
j_gene: TRBJ2-7
v_gene: TRBV18
CDR3aa: CASSLDSPSSYEQYF

abundance: -
j_gene: TRBJ2-3
v_gene: TRBV2
CDR3aa: CASSPGTTDTQYF

abundance: once
j_gene: TRBJ2-5
v_gene: TRBV6-5
CDR3aa: CASSYSTGELQETQYF

abundance: -
j_gene: TRBJ2-1
v_gene: TRBV4-2
CDR3aa: CASSQEDRTGAEQFF

abundance: -
j_gene: TRBJ2-1
v_gene: TRBV7-6
CDR3aa: CASSLADSSYNEQFF

abundance: once
j_gene: TRBJ1-1
v_gene: TRBV11-1
CDR3aa: CASSLALTGAFF

abundance: -
j_gene: TRBJ1-5
v_gene: TRBV7-2
CDR3aa: CASSLVWDQPQHF

abundance: -
j_gene: TRBJ2-5
v_gene: TRBV7-7
CDR3aa: CASSEQEETQYF

abundance: -
j_gene: TRBJ1-2
v_gene: TRBV2
CDR3aa: CASLQDRDASGYTF

abundance: -
j_gene: TRBJ2-5
v_gene: TRBV15
CDR3aa: CATSRGQGVQETQYF

abundance: once
j_gene: TRBJ2-1
v_gene: TRBV5-1
CDR3aa: CASSPWTSGGPGAYREQFF

abundance: once
j_gene: TRBJ2-7
v_gene: TRBV29-1
CDR3aa: CSVDSRTGDEQYF

abundance: -
j_gene: TRBJ1-2
v_gene: TRBV2
CDR3aa: CASRTGSYGYTF

abundance: few
j_gene: TRBJ1-1
v_gene: TRBV11-2
CDR3aa: CASSADRNTEAFF

abundance: -
j_gene: TRBJ2-7
v_gene: TRBV7-8
CDR3aa: CASSWTSGSYEQYF

abundance: -
j_gene: TRBJ1-3
v_gene: TRBV5-1
CDR3aa: CASSLLGPREGNTIYF

abundance: -
j_gene: TRBJ1-1
v_gene: TRBV5-5
CDR3aa: CASSADSQGEAFF

abundance: -
j_gene: TRBJ1-3
v_gene: TRBV7-2
CDR3aa: CASRHGSSGNTIYF

abundance: -
j_gene: TRBJ2-1
v_gene: TRBV27
CDR3aa: CASGLTGAHYNEQFF

abundance: -
j_gene: TRBJ1-5
v_gene: TRBV30
CDR3aa: CAWSHPQQGAWGSNQPQHF

abundance: -
j_gene: TRBJ2-5
v_gene: TRBV11-3
CDR3aa: CASSLDPGQHRETQYF

abundance: -
j_gene: TRBJ2-7
v_gene: TRBV18
CDR3aa: CASSTGLAGLEQYF

abundance: -
j_gene: TRBJ2-7
v_gene: TRBV29-1
CDR3aa: CSVAAGASSYEQYF

abundance: -
j_gene: TRBJ2-2
v_gene: TRBV5-4
CDR3aa: CASSRDTTNTGELFF

abundance: -
j_gene: TRBJ1-1
v_gene: TRBV5-1
CDR3aa: CASSHGGKTEAFF

abundance: -
j_gene: TRBJ1-2
v_gene: TRBV27
CDR3aa: CASGTVWGHGYTF

abundance: -
j_gene: TRBJ2-5
v_gene: TRBV7-9
CDR3aa: CASSLFETQYF